This T cell receptor beta chain appears in the sequencing data of a study of blood T cell repertoires in COVID-19. Study overall: Specimens from acute and convalescent COVID-19 originated in the United States, Italy and Spain.

Seattle researchers signed up patients amid active infection and tracked them longitudinally. Per the original methods: Reference gene primer amplification gave estimated nucleated cell counts. Clones were sequenced by immunoSEQ multiplex PCR, and TCRdb holds only the in-frame ones, with some missing. V, J and clone size derive from that table, while D and trimming were established from the DNA sequence. The table has 20,000 to 30,000 clones, approximately 88% seen once. The sample holds one count of this clone. The source of this sequence is a man between 65 and 85 years old with COVID-19, enrolled during active disease. Sequencing was performed on peripheral blood.

In DNA, the CDR3 is TGTGCCAGTAGTAGCGGGAAACTGTTTTTT. This gives the protein CASSSGKLFF. The J gene is TRBJ1-4, the V gene TRBV19; D call uncertain. The ends were cut back, 4 bases at V and 11 bases at J, with 5 bases in the middle. This CDR3 has 10 amino acids. From germline, CDR1 is LNHDA and CDR2 SQIVND (reference sequence).